This record concerns one T cell receptor (beta chain) sequence. The sample comes from a study of blood T cell repertoires in COVID-19. V lost 3 bases to trimming and J lost 8 bases; unmatched junction nucleotides: 4. The length of the CDR3 is 13 residues. Germline assignment: CDR1 MNHEY and CDR2 SMNVEV (reference sequence). Sequenced by immunoSEQ multiplex PCR; TCRdb stores in-frame clones only, minus some. The sample has 200,000 or so clones; 86% are singletons. Adults between about 18 and 95 years of age took part from 24 US areas. The chain links TRBV27 to TRBJ1-2; 9 positions agree with TRBD1. This TCR came from a woman aged 40 to 49 with acute COVID-19. Sequenced input: PBMCs or T cells enriched from blood (not recorded which). The CDR3 protein is CASSFMGQGGYTF. For the CDR3, the DNA is TGTGCCAGCAGTTTTATGGGACAGGGCGGCTACACCTTC.